This is a list of T cell receptor beta chains from one sample in a study of identical twins. TCRdb ran MiXCR on the 5' RACE reads and lists one entry per CDR3 protein. The table includes hundreds of thousands of distinct CDR3 sequences, over 15% detected once. These data are also associated with another study on T cells expressing NK-cell markers.

The sequenced sample consisted of PBMCs. These receptors all come from a woman aged 18-29 years in good health. Both conserved end residues are part of each CDR3. Some rows have no size entry. The others give once, few or many, or a class for an expanded clone.

j_call | clone_size | v_call | cdr3_aa
TRBJ1-2 | few | TRBV25-1 | CASRAGQGHGYTF
TRBJ2-7 | few | TRBV7-6 | CASSPTYSTSGSTYEQYF
TRBJ2-2 | - | TRBV5-1 | CASLPGTSTAGELFF
TRBJ2-2 | - | TRBV20-1 | CSARTGEYTGELFF
TRBJ1-4 | - | TRBV7-9 | CASSSPSEKLFF
TRBJ2-5 | - | TRBV4-2 | CASTLGGLPGGETQYF
TRBJ2-7 | few | TRBV5-1 | CASSLARGSAHPEQYF
TRBJ1-5 | - | TRBV7-8 | CASTPGRVSGPQHF
TRBJ2-7 | - | TRBV4-3 | CASSQDSGRVYEQYF
TRBJ2-5 | - | TRBV24-1 | CATSDSNYDRGQETQYF
TRBJ1-2 | few | TRBV20-1 | CSGDNYGYTF
TRBJ2-1 | few | TRBV15 | CATSRERPDYYNEQFF
TRBJ2-2 | - | TRBV5-1 | CASSLSLHNTGELFF
TRBJ1-1 | - | TRBV15 | CATSMGRTEAFF
TRBJ1-1 | few | TRBV5-1 | CASSNPLTEAFF
TRBJ1-5 | many | TRBV20-1 | CSVQTVSNQPQHF
TRBJ2-1 | few | TRBV12-3/TRBV12-4 | CASSFGQGGNEQFF
TRBJ2-3 | - | TRBV20-1 | CSASSTSGGPTDTQYF
TRBJ2-2 | - | TRBV20-1 | CSARDPRGPGELFF
TRBJ1-4 | few | TRBV15 | CATSTGYEKLFF
TRBJ2-1 | many | TRBV7-2 | CASSFGPLNEQFF
TRBJ2-7 | - | TRBV6-5 | CASSSLGQQYF
TRBJ1-1 | few | TRBV20-1 | CSARGQSFLEAFF
TRBJ2-6 | - | TRBV30 | CAWSELSGANVLTF
TRBJ2-3 | few | TRBV6-1 | CASRIWTGASDTQYF
TRBJ2-3 | - | TRBV7-2 | CASSHGPSGLITDTQYF
TRBJ2-1 | few | TRBV7-8 | CAITLARSADEQFF
TRBJ2-7 | many | TRBV29-1 | CSVESGAGVYEQYF
TRBJ2-1 | - | TRBV10-3 | CAIRSSGTDYNEQFF
TRBJ2-5 | - | TRBV29-1 | CSVGLAEETQYF
TRBJ1-4 | - | TRBV29-1 | CSIPGPLTRHSGLFF
TRBJ1-1 | few | TRBV20-1 | CSAISSAGTEAFF